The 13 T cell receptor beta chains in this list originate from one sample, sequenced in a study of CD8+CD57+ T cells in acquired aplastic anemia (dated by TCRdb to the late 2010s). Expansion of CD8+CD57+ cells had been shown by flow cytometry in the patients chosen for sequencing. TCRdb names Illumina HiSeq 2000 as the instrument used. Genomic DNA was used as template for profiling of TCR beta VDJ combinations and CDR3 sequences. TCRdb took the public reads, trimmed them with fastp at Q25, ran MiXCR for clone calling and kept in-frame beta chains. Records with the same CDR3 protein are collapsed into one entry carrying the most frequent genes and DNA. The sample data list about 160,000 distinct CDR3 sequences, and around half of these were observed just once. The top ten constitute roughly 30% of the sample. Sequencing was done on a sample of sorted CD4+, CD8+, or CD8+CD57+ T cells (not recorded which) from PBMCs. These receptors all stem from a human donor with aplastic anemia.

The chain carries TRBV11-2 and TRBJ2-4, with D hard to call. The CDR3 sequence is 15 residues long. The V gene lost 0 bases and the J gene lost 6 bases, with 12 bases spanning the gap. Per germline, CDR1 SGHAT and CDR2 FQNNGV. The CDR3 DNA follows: TGTGCCAGCAGCTTAGACATAGCCCTGGGAAACATTCAGTACTTC. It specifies CASSLDIALGNIQYF.

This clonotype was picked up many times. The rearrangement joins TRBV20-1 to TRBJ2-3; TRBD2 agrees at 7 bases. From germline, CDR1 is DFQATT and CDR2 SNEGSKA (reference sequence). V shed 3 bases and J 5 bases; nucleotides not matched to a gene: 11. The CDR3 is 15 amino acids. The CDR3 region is CSASLTGGSIDTQYF. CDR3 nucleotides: TGCAGTGCTAGTCTAACGGGAGGAAGTATAGATACGCAGTATTTT.

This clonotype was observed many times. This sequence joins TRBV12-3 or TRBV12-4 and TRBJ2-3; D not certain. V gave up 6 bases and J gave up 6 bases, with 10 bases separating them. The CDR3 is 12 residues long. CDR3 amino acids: CASRVPGDTQYF. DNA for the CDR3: TGTGCCAGCAGGGTTCCCGGGGATACGCAGTATTTT.

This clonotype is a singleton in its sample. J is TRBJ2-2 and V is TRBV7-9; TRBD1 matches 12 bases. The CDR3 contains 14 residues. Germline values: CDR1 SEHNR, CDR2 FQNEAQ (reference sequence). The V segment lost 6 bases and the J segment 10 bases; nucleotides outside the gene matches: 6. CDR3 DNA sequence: TGTGCCAGCAGTTCCGGGACAGGGGGCCAGGAGCTGTTTTTT. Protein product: CASSSGTGGQELFF.

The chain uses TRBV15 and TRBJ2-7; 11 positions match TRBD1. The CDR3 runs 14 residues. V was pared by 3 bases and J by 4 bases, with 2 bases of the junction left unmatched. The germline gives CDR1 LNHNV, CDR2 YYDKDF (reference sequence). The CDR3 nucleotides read TGTGCCACCAGCAGGGACAGGGGGCAATACGAGCAGTACTTC. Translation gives CATSRDRGQYEQYF.

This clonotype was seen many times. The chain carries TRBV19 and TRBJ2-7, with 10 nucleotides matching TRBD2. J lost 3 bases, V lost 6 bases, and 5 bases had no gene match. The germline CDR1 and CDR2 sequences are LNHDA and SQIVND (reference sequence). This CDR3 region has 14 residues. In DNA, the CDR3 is TGTGCCAGTAGACCCCTAGCGGGAGACTACGAGCAGTACTTC. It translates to CASRPLAGDYEQYF.

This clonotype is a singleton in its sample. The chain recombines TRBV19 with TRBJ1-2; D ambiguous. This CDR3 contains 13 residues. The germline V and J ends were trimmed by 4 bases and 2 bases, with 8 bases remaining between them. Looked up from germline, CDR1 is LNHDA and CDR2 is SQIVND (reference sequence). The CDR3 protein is CASSRVSNYGYTF. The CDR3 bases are TGTGCCAGTAGTAGGGTCTCCAACTATGGCTACACCTTC. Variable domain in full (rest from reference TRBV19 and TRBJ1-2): DGGITQSPKYLFRKEGQNVTLSCEQNLNHDAMYWYRQDPGQGLRLIYYSQIVNDFQKGDIAEGYSVSREKKESFPLTVTSAQKNPTAFYLCASSRVSNYGYTFGSGTRLTVV.

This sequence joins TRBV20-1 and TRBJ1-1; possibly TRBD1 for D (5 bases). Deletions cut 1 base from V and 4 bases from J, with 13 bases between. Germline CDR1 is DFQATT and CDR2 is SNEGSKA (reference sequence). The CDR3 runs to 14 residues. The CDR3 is CSARGTLMSTEAFF. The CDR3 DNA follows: TGCAGTGCTAGAGGGACACTTATGAGCACTGAAGCTTTCTTT.

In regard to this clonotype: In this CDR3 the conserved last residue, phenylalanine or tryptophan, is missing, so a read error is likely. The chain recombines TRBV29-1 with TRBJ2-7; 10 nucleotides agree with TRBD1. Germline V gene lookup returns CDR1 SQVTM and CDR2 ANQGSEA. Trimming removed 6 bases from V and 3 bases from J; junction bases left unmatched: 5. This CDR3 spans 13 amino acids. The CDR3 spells CSVAGQGNYEQYS. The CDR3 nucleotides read TGCAGCGTCGCGGGACAGGGGAACTACGAGCAGTACTCC.

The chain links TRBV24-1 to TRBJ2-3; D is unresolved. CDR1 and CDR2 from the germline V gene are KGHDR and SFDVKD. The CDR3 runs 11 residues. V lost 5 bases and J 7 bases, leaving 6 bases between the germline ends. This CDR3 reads CATSVEYTQYF. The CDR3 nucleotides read TGTGCCACCAGTGTCGAATATACGCAGTATTTT.

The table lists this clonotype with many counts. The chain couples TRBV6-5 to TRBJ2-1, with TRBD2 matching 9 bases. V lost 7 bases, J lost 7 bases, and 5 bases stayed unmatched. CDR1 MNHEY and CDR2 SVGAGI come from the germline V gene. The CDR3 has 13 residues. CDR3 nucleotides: TGTGCCAGCATAGGCGCGGGAGGGAATGAGCAGTTCTTC. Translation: CASIGAGGNEQFF.

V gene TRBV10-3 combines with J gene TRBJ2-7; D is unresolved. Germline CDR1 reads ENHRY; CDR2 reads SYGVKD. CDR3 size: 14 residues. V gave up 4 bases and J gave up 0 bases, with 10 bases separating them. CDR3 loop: CAISGTQSSYEQYF. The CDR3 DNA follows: TGTGCCATCAGTGGGACGCAGAGCTCCTACGAGCAGTACTTC.

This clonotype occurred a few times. The CDR3 nucleotides are TGTGCCAGCAGCCAGAACAGCAATTCACCCCTCCACTTT. The encoded protein is CASSQNSNSPLHF. The chain joins TRBV3-1 to TRBJ1-6; D not certain. Germline-derived CDR1 and CDR2 are LGHDT and YNNKEL (reference sequence). This CDR3 is built from 13 residues. Trimming pared 3 bases from V and 7 bases from J, leaving 7 bases between.